These T cell receptor beta chains were read from a single sample in a study of response to subunit inactivated influenza vaccine. TCRdb called the RT-PCR reads again in MiXCR, with one record for every CDR3 protein. Of about 500,000 distinct CDR3 sequences in the sample, 15% to 20% are singletons; the top ten hold 3%. The sequencing here drew on CD4+ T cells sorted from PBMCs, taken around 25 months after vaccination. Receptors were obtained from a man in his fifties or sixties who received an inactivated influenza vaccine. Both conserved end residues are part of each CDR3. Each record gives: clone size, J gene, D gene, V gene, CDR3 DNA, CDR3 protein. A D gene is named only where the DNA matches it firmly. Clone size is given for some rows only: seen once, a few or many times, or a class if the clone is expanded.

few | TRBJ1-4 | TRBD1 | TRBV6-5 | TGTGCCAGCAGTTACTTCCGACAGGGTGGTCGGAAACTGTTTTTT | CASSYFRQGGRKLFF
many | TRBJ2-3 | TRBD1 | TRBV7-2 | TGTGCCAGCAGCTTGGGGACAGGGATGGCAGATACGCAGTATTTT | CASSLGTGMADTQYF
. | TRBJ1-4 | . | TRBV10-3 | TGTGCCATCAGTGACCGGCTCGGTGGCGAAAAACTGTTTTTT | CAISDRLGGEKLFF
. | TRBJ2-2 | . | TRBV4-2 | TGTGCCAGCAGCCAAGAAAAACGGGGTGGGGAGCTGTTTTTT | CASSQEKRGGELFF
. | TRBJ2-3 | . | TRBV11-2 | TGTGCCAGCAGCTTCCAGGGCGCCACAGATACGCAGTATTTT | CASSFQGATDTQYF
many | TRBJ2-5 | TRBD2 | TRBV12-3/TRBV12-4 | TGTGCCAGCAGTTTGCTAGCGGGGGGGGAGACCCAGTACTTC | CASSLLAGGETQYF
. | TRBJ2-1 | TRBD1 | TRBV20-1 | TGCAGTGCTAGTAAGCCGGACAGGGGGCCTGGTGAGCAGTTCTTC | CSASKPDRGPGEQFF
few | TRBJ2-5 | TRBD2 | TRBV10-3 | TGTGCCATCAGTGATGGACTAGCGGGAACGGAGACCCAGTACTTC | CAISDGLAGTETQYF
. | TRBJ1-1 | TRBD1 | TRBV3-1 | TGTGCCAGCAGCCAAGCGACAGGGAATGAAGCTTTCTTT | CASSQATGNEAFF
. | TRBJ1-1 | . | TRBV12-3/TRBV12-4 | TGTGCCAGCAGCCGTGACGAGGGGACTGAAGCTTTCTTT | CASSRDEGTEAFF
few | TRBJ1-1 | . | TRBV20-1 | TGCAGTGCTAGAGGGACGGTGAACACTGAAGCTTTCTTT | CSARGTVNTEAFF
. | TRBJ2-1 | TRBD2 | TRBV10-3 | TGTGCCACCGGGACTAGCGGGGGTTACTACAATGAGCAGTTCTTC | CATGTSGGYYNEQFF
few | TRBJ1-1 | TRBD1 | TRBV20-1 | TGCAGTGCTAGAAGGGGGACAGGGAACACTGAAGCTTTCTTT | CSARRGTGNTEAFF
. | TRBJ2-7 | . | TRBV7-2 | TGTGCCAGCAGCCCGAAGACAGGACCCTACGAGCAGTACTTC | CASSPKTGPYEQYF
many | TRBJ2-3 | . | TRBV12-3/TRBV12-4 | TGTGCCAGCAGATTAGGGTTGGGCACAGATACGCAGTATTTT | CASRLGLGTDTQYF
. | TRBJ1-1 | TRBD1 | TRBV28 | TGTGCCACCCACCCGACAGGGGGGGGCATGAACACTGAAGCTTTCTTT | CATHPTGGGMNTEAFF
few | TRBJ1-2 | . | TRBV12-3/TRBV12-4 | TGTGCCAGCACCATCGGGGGAGGGGATGCCTACACCTTC | CASTIGGGDAYTF
. | TRBJ1-6 | TRBD1 | TRBV7-8 | TGTGCCAGCAGGCCAAGCCCCGCGGGACAGTCAAATTCACCCCTCCACTTT | CASRPSPAGQSNSPLHF
few | TRBJ2-3 | . | TRBV7-2 | TGTGCCAGCAGCTTAGATAGGAGAACCACAGATACGCAGTATTTT | CASSLDRRTTDTQYF
few | TRBJ2-1 | TRBD2 | TRBV20-1 | TGCAGTGCTCCGTCTTTAGCGGGGGCCTACAATGAGCAGTTCTTC | CSAPSLAGAYNEQFF
few | TRBJ1-1 | . | TRBV5-1 | TGCGCCAGCAGCTTGACCGGGGGTAAATTACTCTCCGAAGCTTTCTTT | CASSLTGGKLLSEAFF
. | TRBJ2-2 | TRBD2 | TRBV12-3/TRBV12-4 | TGTGCCAGCAGTCCTTTAGCGGGGGGGGCGACCGGGGAGCTGTTTTTT | CASSPLAGGATGELFF